A single sample is the source of the 14 T cell receptor beta chains below, sequenced in a study of beta chain features in type 1 diabetes. The entirety of the isolated RNA underwent reverse transcription, so expressed TCRB transcripts were sequenced. TCRdb's table, derived via immunoSEQ multiplex PCR, lists solely in-frame clones and lacks some. The sample shows roughly 610,000 clones, 15% to 18% of them seen only once. Sequencing was done on a sample of naive CD4+ T cells from blood. These receptors all stem from a man aged 18 to 29 in good health.

This clone was seen a few times. The rearrangement links TRBV13 to TRBJ1-6, with D possibly being TRBD1 (6 bases). This CDR3 is 15 amino acids long. CDR1 is PRHDT and CDR2 is FYEKMQ in the germline V gene (reference sequence). V was pared by 5 bases and J by 5 bases, with 13 bases between. The CDR3 reads CASSRGGGDNSPLHF. The CDR3 nucleotides are TGTGCCAGCAGCCGAGGGGGGGGTGATAATTCACCCCTCCACTTT. Together with reference TRBV13 and TRBJ1-6, the CDR3 gives the full variable domain: AAGVIQSPRHLIKEKRETATLKCYPIPRHDTVYWYQQGPGQDPQFLISFYEKMQSDKGSIPDRFSAQQFSDYHSELNMSSLELGDSALYFCASSRGGGDNSPLHFGNGTRLTVT.

The chain couples TRBV7-3 to TRBJ1-2; 12 bases map to TRBD1. CDR1 is SGHTA and CDR2 is FQGTGA in the germline V gene. This CDR3 spans 15 amino acids. Losses at the gene ends were 2 bases for V and 4 bases for J; bases not matched to a gene: 2. CDR3 region: CASSLSGQGAYGYTF. CDR3 nucleotide sequence: TGTGCCAGCAGCTTATCGGGACAGGGGGCCTATGGCTACACCTTC.

The rearrangement uses TRBV29-1 and TRBJ2-2; 9 bases map to TRBD1. Germline trimming cut 7 bases from V and 4 bases from J; bases unmatched to any gene: 7. Germline CDR1 is SQVTM and CDR2 is ANQGSEA. CDR3 length: 14 amino acids. The CDR3 sequence is CSGSDRGPTGELFF. The CDR3 DNA is TGCAGCGGCTCGGACAGGGGCCCCACCGGGGAGCTGTTTTTT.

The genes are TRBV19 and TRBJ1-1; D not resolved. The germline V gene has CDR1 LNHDA and CDR2 SQIVND (reference sequence). Trimming removed 9 bases at V and 5 bases at J, with 19 bases between. The CDR3 covers 14 residues. The CDR3 loop reads CASGDGGVGTEAFF. CDR3 DNA sequence: TGTGCCAGCGGAGACGGCGGGGTAGGTACTGAAGCTTTCTTT.

This clone was seen a handful of times. This CDR3 is also generated by other DNA sequences in the sample. V and J are TRBV5-4 and TRBJ2-3; weak D call: TRBD2 (6 bases). With 0 bases removed from V and 2 bases from J, the gap between germline ends came to 10 bases. CDR3 length equals 15 residues. Per germline, CDR1 SGHNT and CDR2 YYREEE (reference sequence). The CDR3: CASSLAAGSTDTQYF. The CDR3 DNA reads as TGTGCCAGCAGCTTGGCGGCGGGGTCCACAGATACGCAGTATTTT.

This clone was detected only once. V gene TRBV30 combines with J gene TRBJ1-2; TRBD1 agrees at 10 bases. The V gene end was trimmed by 3 bases and the J gene end by 4 bases; junction bases not matched to a gene: 5. The CDR3 sequence is 14 residues long. Germline V gives CDR1 GTSNPN, CDR2 SVGIG (reference sequence). The CDR3 bases are TGTGCCTGGAGAGGACAGGGGGAATTCTATGGCTACACCTTC. Translating gives CAWRGQGEFYGYTF.

This clone turned up a few times. This sequence joins TRBV4-3 and TRBJ2-2, with 8 bases matching TRBD1. This CDR3 is built from 16 residues. Germline CDR1 reads LGHNA; CDR2 reads YSLEER. The ends lost 0 bases at V and 5 bases at J; junction bases unmatched: 5. The DNA of the CDR3 is TGCGCCAGCAGCCAAGATCAGGGGGCAAGAACCGGGGAGCTGTTTTTT. Its translation is CASSQDQGARTGELFF.

The rearrangement uses TRBV18 and TRBJ1-1; the match to TRBD1 covers 9 bases. The CDR3 covers 14 residues. Germline CDR1 and CDR2: KGHSH and LQKENI. V lost 5 bases to trimming and J lost 4 bases; unmatched junction nucleotides: 5. DNA of the CDR3: TGTGCCAGCTCAAAACAGGGGGCAAGCACTGAAGCTTTCTTT. Its protein is CASSKQGASTEAFF.

This rearrangement joins TRBV28 to TRBJ2-7; 10 bases match TRBD2. The CDR3 length is 14 residues. After removal of 4 bases from V and 2 bases from J, the junction contained 2 bases not matched to a gene. Germline-derived CDR1 and CDR2 are MDHEN and SYDVKM. The CDR3 sequence: CASSSLAGTYEQYF. DNA for the CDR3: TGTGCCAGCAGTTCACTAGCGGGGACCTACGAGCAGTACTTC.

The rearrangement links TRBV27 to TRBJ2-3, with 12 bases identical to TRBD2. The germline V gene has CDR1 MNHEY and CDR2 SMNVEV (reference sequence). CDR3 length: 16 amino acids. V dropped 5 bases and J dropped 5; count of bases not matched to a gene: 8. The DNA of the CDR3 is TGTGCCAGCAGTCTTCTAGCGGGGGGGCCTGGAGATACGCAGTATTTT. Protein product: CASSLLAGGPGDTQYF.

This clone has a handful of counts. The V and J genes are TRBV9 and TRBJ2-1; possibly TRBD2 for D (5 bases). V dropped 4 bases and J dropped 6 bases, with 11 bases sitting between them. This CDR3 spans 13 amino acids. Germline lookup yields CDR1 SGDLS and CDR2 YYNGEE. CDR3 nucleotide sequence: TGTGCCAGCAGCTCTACCGGGGTCAATGAGCAGTTCTTC. Its translation is CASSSTGVNEQFF.

The chain links TRBV9 to TRBJ2-3; D not certain. Germline CDR1 SGDLS, CDR2 YYNGEE. The CDR3 covers 13 residues. V lost 0 bases and J 7 bases, leaving 9 bases between the germline ends. The CDR3 bases are TGTGCCAGCAGCGTAGCTACCTCGAATACGCAGTATTTT. Translated: CASSVATSNTQYF.

J is TRBJ2-1 and V is TRBV4-3; TRBD2 matches at 8 bases. Germline V CDR1 and CDR2: LGHNA, YSLEER. The CDR3 is 15 amino acids. J was trimmed by 6 bases and V by 5 bases; bases with no gene match: 9. The chain's CDR3 is CASSLAAGGFNEQFF. DNA for the CDR3: TGCGCCAGCAGCTTAGCTGCGGGAGGATTCAATGAGCAGTTCTTC.

This clone was seen a few times. The chain combines TRBV4-1 with TRBJ2-3; 7 bases are a match to TRBD1. Trimming took 2 bases from V and 2 from J; bases not matched to a gene: 10. Germline CDR1 MGHRA, CDR2 YSYEKL. This CDR3 contains 17 residues. In nucleotides, the CDR3 is TGCGCCAGCAGCCAACCTTTGACAGGGAGTGCCACAGATACGCAGTATTTT. Its protein product is CASSQPLTGSATDTQYF.